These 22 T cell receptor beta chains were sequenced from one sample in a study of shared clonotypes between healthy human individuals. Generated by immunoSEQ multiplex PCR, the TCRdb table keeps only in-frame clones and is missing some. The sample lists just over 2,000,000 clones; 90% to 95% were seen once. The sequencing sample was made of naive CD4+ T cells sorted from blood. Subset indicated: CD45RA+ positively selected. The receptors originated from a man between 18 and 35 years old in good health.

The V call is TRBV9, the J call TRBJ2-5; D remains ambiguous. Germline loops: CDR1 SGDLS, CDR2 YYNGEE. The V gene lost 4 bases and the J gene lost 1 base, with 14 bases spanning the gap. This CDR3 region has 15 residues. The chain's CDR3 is CASSPAGWGQETQYF. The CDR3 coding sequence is TGTGCCAGCAGCCCTGCCGGATGGGGCCAAGAGACCCAGTACTTC.

The DNA of the CDR3 is TGTGCCAGCAGCGGGGCCCACGCCGGGGAGCTGTTTTTT. Its protein is CASSGAHAGELFF. The chain has TRBV2 and TRBJ2-2; D is perhaps TRBD1 or TRBD2 (5 bases each). The CDR3 covers 13 residues. Germline assignment: CDR1 SNHLY and CDR2 FYNNEI. Trimming pared 6 bases from V and 6 bases from J, leaving 11 bases between.

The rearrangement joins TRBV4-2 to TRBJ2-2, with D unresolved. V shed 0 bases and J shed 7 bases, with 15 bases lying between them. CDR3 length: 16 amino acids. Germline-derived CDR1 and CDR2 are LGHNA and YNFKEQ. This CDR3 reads CASSQDAGRANGELFF. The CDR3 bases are TGTGCCAGCAGCCAAGATGCAGGCCGGGCGAACGGGGAGCTGTTTTTT.

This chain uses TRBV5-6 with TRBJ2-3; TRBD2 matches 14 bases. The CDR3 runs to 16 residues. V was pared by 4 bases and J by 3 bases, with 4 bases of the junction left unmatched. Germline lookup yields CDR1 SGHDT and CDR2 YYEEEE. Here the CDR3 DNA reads TGTGCCAGCAGCCCGGGACTAGCGGGAGTGACAGATACGCAGTATTTT. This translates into CASSPGLAGVTDTQYF.

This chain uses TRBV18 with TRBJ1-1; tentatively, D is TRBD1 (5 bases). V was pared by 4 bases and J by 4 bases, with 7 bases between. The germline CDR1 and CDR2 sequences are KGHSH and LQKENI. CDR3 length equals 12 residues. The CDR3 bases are TGTGCCAGCTCACTTGGGGCCACTGAAGCTTTCTTT. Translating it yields CASSLGATEAFF.

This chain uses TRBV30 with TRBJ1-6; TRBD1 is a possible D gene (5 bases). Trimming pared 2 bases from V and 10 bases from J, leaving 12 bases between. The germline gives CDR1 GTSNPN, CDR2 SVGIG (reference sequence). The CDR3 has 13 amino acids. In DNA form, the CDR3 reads TGTGCCTGGAGTCCCGACAGAAACTCACCCCTCCACTTT. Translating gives CAWSPDRNSPLHF.

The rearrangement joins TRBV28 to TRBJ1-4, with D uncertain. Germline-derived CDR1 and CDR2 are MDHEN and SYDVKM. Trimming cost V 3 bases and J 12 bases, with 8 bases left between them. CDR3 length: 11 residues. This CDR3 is CASSFFSELFF. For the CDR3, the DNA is TGTGCCAGCAGTTTTTTTAGCGAACTGTTTTTT.

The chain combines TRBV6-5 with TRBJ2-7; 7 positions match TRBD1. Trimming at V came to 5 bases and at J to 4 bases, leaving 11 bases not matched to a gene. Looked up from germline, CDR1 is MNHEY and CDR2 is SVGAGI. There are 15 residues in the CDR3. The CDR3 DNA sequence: TGTGCCAGCAGTAGATCAGGGGGTGAACTATACGAGCAGTACTTC. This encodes CASSRSGGELYEQYF.

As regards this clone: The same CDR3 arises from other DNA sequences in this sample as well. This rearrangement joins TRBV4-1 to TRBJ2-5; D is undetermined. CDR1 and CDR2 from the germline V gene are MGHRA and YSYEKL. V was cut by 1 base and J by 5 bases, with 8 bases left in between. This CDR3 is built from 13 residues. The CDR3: CASSQVILETQYF. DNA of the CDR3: TGCGCCAGCAGCCAAGTAATCCTGGAGACCCAGTACTTC.

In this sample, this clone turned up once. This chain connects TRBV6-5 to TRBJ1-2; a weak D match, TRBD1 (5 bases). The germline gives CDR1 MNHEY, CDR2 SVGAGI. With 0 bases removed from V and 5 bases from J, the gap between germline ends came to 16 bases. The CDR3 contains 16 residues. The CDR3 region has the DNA TGTGCCAGCAGTTACTCGCTGGGCGGGGCAGGATATGGCTACACCTTC. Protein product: CASSYSLGGAGYGYTF.

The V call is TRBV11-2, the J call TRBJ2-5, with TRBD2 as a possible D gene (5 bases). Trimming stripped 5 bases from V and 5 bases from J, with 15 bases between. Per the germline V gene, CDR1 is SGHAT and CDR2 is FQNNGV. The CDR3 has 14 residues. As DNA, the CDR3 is TGTGCCAGCAGCCCAGAGGGTGGTTGGGAGACCCAGTACTTC. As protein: CASSPEGGWETQYF.

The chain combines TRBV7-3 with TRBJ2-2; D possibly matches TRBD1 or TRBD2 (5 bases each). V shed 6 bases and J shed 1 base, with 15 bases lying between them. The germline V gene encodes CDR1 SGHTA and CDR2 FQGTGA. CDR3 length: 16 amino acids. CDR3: CASSETGTVNTGELFF. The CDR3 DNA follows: TGTGCCAGCAGTGAAACCGGGACGGTGAACACCGGGGAGCTGTTTTTT.

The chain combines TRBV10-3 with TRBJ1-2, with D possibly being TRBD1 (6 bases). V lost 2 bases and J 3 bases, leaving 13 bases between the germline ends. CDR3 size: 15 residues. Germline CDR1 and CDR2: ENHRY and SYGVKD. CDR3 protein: CAISEKGVVDYGYTF. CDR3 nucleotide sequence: TGTGCCATCAGTGAGAAGGGGGTGGTTGACTATGGCTACACCTTC.

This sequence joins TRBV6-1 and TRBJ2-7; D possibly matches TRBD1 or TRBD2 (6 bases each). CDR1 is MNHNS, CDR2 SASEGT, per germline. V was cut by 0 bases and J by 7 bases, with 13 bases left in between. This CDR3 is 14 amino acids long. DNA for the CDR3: TGTGCCAGCAGTGAAGCTGGGGGGCGGAGGGAGCAGTACTTC. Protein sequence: CASSEAGGRREQYF.

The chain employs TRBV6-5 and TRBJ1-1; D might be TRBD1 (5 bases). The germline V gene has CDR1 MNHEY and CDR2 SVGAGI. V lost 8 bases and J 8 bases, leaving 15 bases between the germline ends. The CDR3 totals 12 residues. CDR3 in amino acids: CASHRGPAEAFF. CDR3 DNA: TGTGCCAGCCACCGGGGACCAGCGGAAGCTTTCTTT.

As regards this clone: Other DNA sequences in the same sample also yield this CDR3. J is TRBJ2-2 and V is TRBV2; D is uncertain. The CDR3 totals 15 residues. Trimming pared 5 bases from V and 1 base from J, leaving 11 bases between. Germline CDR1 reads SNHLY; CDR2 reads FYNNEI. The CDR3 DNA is TGTGCCAGCAGTCTGCGTGACGGGAACACCGGGGAGCTGTTTTTT. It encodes CASSLRDGNTGELFF.

The CDR3 loop is CAISLTGTYEQYF. The CDR3 nucleotides are TGTGCCATCAGCCTGACAGGTACCTACGAGCAGTACTTC. This chain joins TRBV10-3 and TRBJ2-7; D possibly corresponds to TRBD1 (6 bases). Germline CDR1 and CDR2: ENHRY and SYGVKD. The CDR3 totals 13 residues. V lost 6 bases and J lost 2, with 11 bases in between.

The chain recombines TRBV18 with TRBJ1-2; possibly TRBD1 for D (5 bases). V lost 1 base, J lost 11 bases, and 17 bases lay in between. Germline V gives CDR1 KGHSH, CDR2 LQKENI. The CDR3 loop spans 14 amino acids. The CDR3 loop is CASSPLQGEGRYTF. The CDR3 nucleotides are TGTGCCAGCTCACCACTTCAGGGAGAGGGTAGATACACCTTC.

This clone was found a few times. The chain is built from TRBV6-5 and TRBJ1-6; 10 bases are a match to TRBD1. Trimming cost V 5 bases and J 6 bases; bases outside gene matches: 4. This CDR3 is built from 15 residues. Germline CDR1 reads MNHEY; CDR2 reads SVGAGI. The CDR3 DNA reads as TGTGCCAGCAGTCAACGACAGGGGGCTAATTCACCCCTCCACTTT. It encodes CASSQRQGANSPLHF.

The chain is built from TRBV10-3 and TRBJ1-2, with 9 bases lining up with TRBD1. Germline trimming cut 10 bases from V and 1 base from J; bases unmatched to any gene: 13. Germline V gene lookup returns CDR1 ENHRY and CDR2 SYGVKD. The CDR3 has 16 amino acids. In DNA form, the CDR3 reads TGTGCCACCAAGCCGGGACAGGGTCCCTATAACTATGGCTACACCTTC. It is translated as CATKPGQGPYNYGYTF.

The CDR3 region has the DNA TGTGCTAGTGGGGGGACGGTGAATAGCAATCAGCCCCAGCATTTT. Translated: CASGGTVNSNQPQHF. This chain links TRBV12-5 with TRBJ1-5, with D possibly being TRBD1 (5 bases). Trimming removed 6 bases at V and 0 bases at J, with 12 bases between. The CDR3 length is 15 residues. CDR1 and CDR2 from the germline V gene are LGHNT and FRNRAP.

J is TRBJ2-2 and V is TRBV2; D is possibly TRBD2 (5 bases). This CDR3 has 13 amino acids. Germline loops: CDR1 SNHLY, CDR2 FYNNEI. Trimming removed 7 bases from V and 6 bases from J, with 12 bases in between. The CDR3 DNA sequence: TGTGCCAGCACCGGGATTTTCCCCGGGGAGCTGTTTTTT. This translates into CASTGIFPGELFF.